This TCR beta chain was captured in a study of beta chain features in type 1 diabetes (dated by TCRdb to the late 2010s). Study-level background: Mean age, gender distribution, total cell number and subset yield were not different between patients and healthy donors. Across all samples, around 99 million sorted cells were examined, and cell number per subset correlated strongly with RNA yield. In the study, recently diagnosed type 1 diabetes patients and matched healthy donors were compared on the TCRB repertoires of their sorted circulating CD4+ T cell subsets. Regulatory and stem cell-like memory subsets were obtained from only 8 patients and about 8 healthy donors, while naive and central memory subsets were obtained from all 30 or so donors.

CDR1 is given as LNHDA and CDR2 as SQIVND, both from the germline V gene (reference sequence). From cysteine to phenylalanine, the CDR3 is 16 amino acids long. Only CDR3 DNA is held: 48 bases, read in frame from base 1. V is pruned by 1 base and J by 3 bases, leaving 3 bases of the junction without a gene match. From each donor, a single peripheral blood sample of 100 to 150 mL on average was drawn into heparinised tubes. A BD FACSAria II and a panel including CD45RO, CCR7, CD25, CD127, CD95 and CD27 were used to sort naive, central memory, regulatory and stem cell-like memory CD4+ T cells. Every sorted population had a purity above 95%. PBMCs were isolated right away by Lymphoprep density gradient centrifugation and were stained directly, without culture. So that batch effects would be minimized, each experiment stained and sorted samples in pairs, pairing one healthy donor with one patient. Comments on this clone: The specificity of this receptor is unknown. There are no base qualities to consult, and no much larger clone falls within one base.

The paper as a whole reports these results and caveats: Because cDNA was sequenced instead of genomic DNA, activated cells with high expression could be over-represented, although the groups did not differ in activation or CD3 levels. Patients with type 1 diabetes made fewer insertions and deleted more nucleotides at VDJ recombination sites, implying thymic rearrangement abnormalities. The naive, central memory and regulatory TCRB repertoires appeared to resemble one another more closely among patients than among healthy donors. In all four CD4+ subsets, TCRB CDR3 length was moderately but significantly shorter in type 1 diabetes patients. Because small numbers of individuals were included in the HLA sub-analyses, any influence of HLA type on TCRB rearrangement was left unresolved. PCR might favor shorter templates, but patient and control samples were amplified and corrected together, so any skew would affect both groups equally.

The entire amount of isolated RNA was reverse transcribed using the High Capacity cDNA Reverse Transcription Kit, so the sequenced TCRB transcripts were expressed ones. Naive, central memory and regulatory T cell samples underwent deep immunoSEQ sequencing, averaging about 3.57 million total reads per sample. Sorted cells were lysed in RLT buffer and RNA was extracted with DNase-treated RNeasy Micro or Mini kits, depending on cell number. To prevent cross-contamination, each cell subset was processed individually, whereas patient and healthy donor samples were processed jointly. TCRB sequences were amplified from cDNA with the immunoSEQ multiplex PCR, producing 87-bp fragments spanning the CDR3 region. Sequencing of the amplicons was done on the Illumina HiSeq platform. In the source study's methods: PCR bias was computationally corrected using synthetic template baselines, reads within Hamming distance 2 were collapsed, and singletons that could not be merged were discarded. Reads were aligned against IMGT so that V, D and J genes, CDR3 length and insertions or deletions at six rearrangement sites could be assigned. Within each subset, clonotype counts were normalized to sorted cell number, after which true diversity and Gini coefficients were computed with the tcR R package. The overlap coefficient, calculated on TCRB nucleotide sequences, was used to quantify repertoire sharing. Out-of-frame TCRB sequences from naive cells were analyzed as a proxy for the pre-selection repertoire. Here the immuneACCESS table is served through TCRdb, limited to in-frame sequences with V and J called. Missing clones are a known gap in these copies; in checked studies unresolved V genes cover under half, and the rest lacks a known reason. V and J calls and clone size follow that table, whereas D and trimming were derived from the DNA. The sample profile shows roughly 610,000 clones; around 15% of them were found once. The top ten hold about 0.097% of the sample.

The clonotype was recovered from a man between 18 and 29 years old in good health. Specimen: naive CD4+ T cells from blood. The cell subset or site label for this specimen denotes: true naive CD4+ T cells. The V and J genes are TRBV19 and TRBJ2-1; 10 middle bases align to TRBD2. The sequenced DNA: TGTGCCAGTAGTATAGTTTCTAGCGGGAGCTACAATGAGCAGTTCTTC. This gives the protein CASSIVSSGSYNEQFF. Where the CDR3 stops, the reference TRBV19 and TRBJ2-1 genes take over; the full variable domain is DGGITQSPKYLFRKEGQNVTLSCEQNLNHDAMYWYRQDPGQGLRLIYYSQIVNDFQKGDIAEGYSVSREKKESFPLTVTSAQKNPTAFYLCASSIVSSGSYNEQFFGPGTRLTVL.